This passage covers 9 T cell receptor beta chains from one sample sequenced in a study of cytomegalovirus exposure and HLA in healthy donors. PCR primers comprised 60 Vbeta and 13 Jbeta primers. Only in-frame clones appear in the TCRdb table, and some are missing; sequencing was by immunoSEQ multiplex PCR. The sample comprises 95,000 to 150,000 clones, 77% of which are singletons, and roughly 13% rests with the top ten. Sequencing used PBMCs. The receptors originated from a middle-aged woman in good health and CMV-seropositive.

The chain has TRBV28 and TRBJ1-5; 8 bases are shared with TRBD1. Trimming removed 7 bases from V and 7 bases from J; junction bases left unmatched: 6. CDR3 length: 13 amino acids. Germline V gives CDR1 MDHEN, CDR2 SYDVKM. CDR3 nucleotides: TGTGCCAGCAATATGGACAGGGTCCAGCCCCAGCATTTT. It is translated as CASNMDRVQPQHF.

This clone showed up just a few times. The V call is TRBV5-8, the J call TRBJ2-7, with D unresolved. The germline V gene encodes CDR1 SGHTS and CDR2 YDEGEE. V dropped 4 bases and J dropped 3 bases, with 5 bases sitting between them. CDR3 size: 11 residues. This CDR3 reads CASSPHYEQYF. CDR3 sequence (DNA): TGTGCCAGCAGCCCCCACTACGAGCAGTACTTC.

J is TRBJ1-1 and V is TRBV30; D unclear. The CDR3 length is 12 residues. Trimming removed 3 bases at V and 2 bases at J, with 7 bases between. Germline values: CDR1 GTSNPN, CDR2 SVGIG (reference sequence). The CDR3 nucleotides read TGTGCCTGGAGCCCCGGTAACACTGAAGCTTTCTTT. As protein: CAWSPGNTEAFF. Complete variable domain (other parts from reference TRBV30 and TRBJ1-1): SQTIHQWPATLVQPVGSPLSLECTVEGTSNPNLYWYRQAAGRGLQLLFYSVGIGQISSEVPQNLSASRPQDRQFILSSKKLLLSDSGFYLCAWSPGNTEAFFGQGTRLTVV.

The chain combines TRBV7-9 with TRBJ2-1, with TRBD2 identical over 8 bases. CDR1 and CDR2 from the germline V gene are SEHNR and FQNEAQ (reference sequence). V was clipped by 7 bases and J by 8 bases; unmatched bases: 16. CDR3 length: 16 residues. The CDR3 loop reads CASTSWRGGLMDEQFF. In nucleotides, the CDR3 is TGTGCCAGCACCTCATGGCGCGGGGGGCTAATGGATGAGCAGTTCTTC.

The J gene is TRBJ2-7, the V gene TRBV9, with 9 bases identical to TRBD2. The V segment lost 1 base and the J segment 2 bases; nucleotides outside the gene matches: 4. This CDR3 region has 15 residues. Germline lookup yields CDR1 SGDLS and CDR2 YYNGEE. The CDR3: CASSVSAGGTYEQYF. In DNA form, the CDR3 reads TGTGCCAGCAGCGTATCCGCGGGAGGGACCTACGAGCAGTACTTC. The full variable domain, in which reference TRBV9 and TRBJ2-7 provide the parts outside the CDR3, is DSGVTQTPKHLITATGQRVTLRCSPRSGDLSVYWYQQSLDQGLQFLIQYYNGEERAKGNILERFSAQQFPDLHSELNLSSLELGDSALYFCASSVSAGGTYEQYFGPGTRLTVT.

This clone was observed once. The chain carries TRBV19 and TRBJ1-2; possibly TRBD1 for D (6 bases). V was clipped by 6 bases and J by 6 bases, with 14 bases between them. The CDR3 contains 13 residues. Germline V gene data show CDR1 as LNHDA and CDR2 as SQIVND (reference sequence). The CDR3 coding sequence is TGTGCCAGTAGCGGACAGTTTGGTGATGGCTACACCTTC. Amino acid sequence: CASSGQFGDGYTF.

The J gene is TRBJ2-1, the V gene TRBV7-2; 10 bases line up with TRBD2. Unmatched junction bases numbered 6, after V lost 3 bases and J lost 7 bases. The germline gives CDR1 SGHTA, CDR2 FQGNSA. This CDR3 is built from 15 residues. This CDR3 is CASSFLAGVGNEQFF. The CDR3 DNA is TGTGCCAGCAGCTTTCTAGCGGGAGTCGGGAATGAGCAGTTCTTC. The entire variable domain, with the rest obtained from reference TRBV7-2 and TRBJ2-1, is as follows: GAGVSQSPSNKVTEKGKDVELRCDPISGHTALYWYRQSLGQGLEFLIYFQGNSAPDKSGLPSDRFSAERTGGSVSTLTIQRTQQEDSAVYLCASSFLAGVGNEQFFGPGTRLTVL.

The CDR3 sequence is CASSLGGPNTGELFF. The CDR3 DNA follows: TGTGCCAGCAGCTTAGGCGGCCCGAACACCGGGGAGCTGTTTTTT. V gene TRBV7-6 combines with J gene TRBJ2-2; D not resolved. Deletions cut 1 base from V and 0 bases from J, with 6 bases between. CDR3 length: 15 amino acids. Germline V gene lookup returns CDR1 SGHVS and CDR2 FNYEAQ.

The chain links TRBV4-2 to TRBJ1-1, with 7 positions matching TRBD1. The ends lost 4 bases at V and 0 bases at J; junction bases unmatched: 8. The CDR3 is 16 residues long. The V gene's germline CDR1 is LGHNA and CDR2 YNFKEQ. DNA for the CDR3: TGTGCCAGCAGCCCGTACCCGGGACAGTTGAACACTGAAGCTTTCTTT. It specifies CASSPYPGQLNTEAFF.